This T cell receptor (beta chain) emerged from a study of cytomegalovirus exposure and HLA in healthy donors. Broader study findings: As a later analysis showed, a missense DCLRE1C variant was linked to trimming of TCR beta V- and J-genes. HLA alleles were associated with roughly 17,000 TCR beta sequences in a later analysis at 0.05 false discovery rate. As immune exposure information, only CMV serostatus was available.

Germline values: CDR1 SGDLS, CDR2 YYNGEE. The CDR3 runs to 16 residues. After removal of 3 bases from V and 3 bases from J, the junction contained 10 bases not matched to a gene. PCR primers comprised 60 Vbeta and 13 Jbeta primers. Generated by immunoSEQ multiplex PCR, the TCRdb table keeps only in-frame clones and is missing some. The sample gives around 140,000 clones, approximately 81% of which show up once; approximately 7.2% is in the top ten. This clone was seen only once. Its cognate antigen is unknown. The chain carries TRBV9 and TRBJ2-7; TRBD1 matches at 9 bases. The material sequenced was PBMCs. The TCR comes from a male donor in good health and CMV-seronegative. CDR3 DNA sequence: TGTGCCAGCAGCGCCGGGACAGGGAGGAGTAGCTACGAGCAGTACTTC. Amino acid sequence: CASSAGTGRSSYEQYF.